Each of the 9 T cell receptor beta chains below was sequenced from the same sample in a study of T cell changes during pregnancy in multiple sclerosis. Only in-frame clones appear in the TCRdb table, and some are missing; sequencing was by immunoSEQ multiplex PCR. The sample holds more than 40,000 clones; 92% are singletons and the top ten take 0.6% to 0.75%. Source: CD4+ T cells from peripheral blood mononuclear cells, taken in the third trimester of pregnancy. The receptors come from a female donor with multiple sclerosis, enrolled in a pregnancy study.

The chain joins TRBV7-2 to TRBJ2-7; D not certain. With 1 base removed from V and 0 bases from J, the gap between germline ends came to 7 bases. CDR1 and CDR2 (germline): SGHTA, FQGNSA. The CDR3 runs to 14 residues. The CDR3 DNA follows: TGTGCCAGCAGCTTAGGGCGGAGCTCCTACGAGCAGTACTTC. It yields the protein CASSLGRSSYEQYF. Using reference TRBV7-2 and TRBJ2-7 for the parts outside the CDR3, the full variable domain is GAGVSQSPSNKVTEKGKDVELRCDPISGHTALYWYRQSLGQGLEFLIYFQGNSAPDKSGLPSDRFSAERTGGSVSTLTIQRTQQEDSAVYLCASSLGRSSYEQYFGPGTRLTVT.

The J gene is TRBJ2-7, the V gene TRBV21-1; TRBD1, the D gene given by the table, was not confirmed from the DNA. TRBV21-1 is a pseudogene segment. This CDR3 comprises 11 residues. The CDR3 DNA follows: TGTGCCAGCAGCACATCAGACGAGCAGTACTTC. It specifies CASSTSDEQYF.

This chain uses TRBV6-1 with TRBJ2-7; a weak D match, TRBD1 (6 bases). This CDR3 spans 13 amino acids. V lost 8 bases and J lost 6, with 17 bases in between. The germline CDR1 and CDR2 sequences are MNHNS and SASEGT. The DNA for the CDR3 is TGTGCCAGCGAGGTGGGGGCTCGGGGCGAGCAGTACTTC. Translating it yields CASEVGARGEQYF.

The chain employs TRBV5-1 and TRBJ1-2; D call uncertain. CDR3 size: 13 residues. V lost 2 bases, J lost 1 base, and 6 bases lay in between. Germline V lookup: CDR1 SGHRS, CDR2 YFSETQ. The CDR3 region is CASSLADNYGYTF. In DNA form, the CDR3 reads TGCGCCAGCAGCTTAGCGGATAACTATGGCTACACCTTC.

This chain connects TRBV7-2 to TRBJ2-7; 12 bases map to TRBD1. V lost 4 bases to trimming and J lost 5 bases; unmatched junction nucleotides: 6. Germline CDR1 is SGHTA and CDR2 is FQGNSA. The CDR3 sequence is 15 residues long. The CDR3 region has the DNA TGTGCCAGCAGCTACGCCGGGACAGGGGGCCACGAGCAGTACTTC. Its translation is CASSYAGTGGHEQYF.

This clone has only one observation. The chain combines TRBV28 with TRBJ2-7, with 9 bases identical to TRBD2. Germline-derived CDR1 and CDR2 are MDHEN and SYDVKM. The CDR3 covers 16 residues. Trimming took 3 bases from V and 3 from J; bases not matched to a gene: 9. In nucleotides, the CDR3 is TGTGCCAGCAGTTTGGGGGGAGCGGGAGGATACTACGAGCAGTACTTC. This gives the protein CASSLGGAGGYYEQYF.

The chain has TRBV30 and TRBJ1-3; D not resolved. Germline lookup yields CDR1 GTSNPN and CDR2 SVGIG (reference sequence). CDR3 length: 13 amino acids. The V end was cut by 1 base, the J end by 2 bases, with 6 bases between. The CDR3 DNA reads TGTGCCTGGAGTGGGAGAACTGGAAACACCATATATTTT. The encoded protein is CAWSGRTGNTIYF.

J is TRBJ2-3 and V is TRBV4-2; D gene uncertain. The CDR3 covers 16 residues. The ends were cut back, 1 base at V and 2 bases at J, with 13 bases in the middle. Germline assignment: CDR1 LGHNA and CDR2 YNFKEQ. The DNA for the CDR3 is TGTGCCAGCAGCCAAGTTGTCGGCGGAACCACAGATACGCAGTATTTT. Residues: CASSQVVGGTTDTQYF.

The chain is built from TRBV2 and TRBJ2-5, with 11 bases lining up with TRBD2. The J segment lost 5 bases and the V segment lost 6 bases, leaving 5 bases of the junction unmatched. Germline CDR1 and CDR2: SNHLY and FYNNEI. The length of the CDR3 is 14 residues. The CDR3: CASRLAGVQETQYF. The CDR3 bases are TGTGCCAGCAGACTAGCGGGAGTCCAGGAGACCCAGTACTTC. Combining the CDR3 with reference TRBV2 and TRBJ2-5 gives the whole variable domain EPEVTQTPSHQVTQMGQEVILRCVPISNHLYFYWYRQILGQKVEFLVSFYNNEISEKSEIFDDQFSVERPDGSNFTLKIRSTKLEDSAMYFCASRLAGVQETQYFGPGTRLLVL.